This T cell receptor beta chain was sequenced during a study of OX40 agonist ivuxolimab in advanced cancers. TCRdb's copy holds only in-frame clones and misses some; the assay was immunoSEQ multiplex PCR. Found here are about 79,000 clones, just over 85% of them singletons; the top ten hold 4.1%. Concerning this clone: Its matching antigen is unknown.

The germline V gene encodes CDR1 SGHRS and CDR2 YFSETQ. The CDR3 runs 15 residues. The V end lost 4 bases, the J end lost 1 base, and 14 bases lay between the germline ends. Broader study findings: No determination was made of the antigen specificity of the expanded peripheral T cells.

The chain joins TRBV5-1 to TRBJ2-5, with D perhaps assigned TRBD1 or TRBD2 (5 bases each). The receptor was isolated from an adult with an advanced solid tumor such as melanoma, head and neck, liver or kidney cancer. The sample in question was CD4+ or CD8+ T cells sorted from blood, obtained in a trial of the OX40 agonist ivuxolimab. CDR3 bases: TGCGCCAGCAGCCCCTTAACGGGACCCCAAGAGACCCAGTACTTC. It specifies CASSPLTGPQETQYF.